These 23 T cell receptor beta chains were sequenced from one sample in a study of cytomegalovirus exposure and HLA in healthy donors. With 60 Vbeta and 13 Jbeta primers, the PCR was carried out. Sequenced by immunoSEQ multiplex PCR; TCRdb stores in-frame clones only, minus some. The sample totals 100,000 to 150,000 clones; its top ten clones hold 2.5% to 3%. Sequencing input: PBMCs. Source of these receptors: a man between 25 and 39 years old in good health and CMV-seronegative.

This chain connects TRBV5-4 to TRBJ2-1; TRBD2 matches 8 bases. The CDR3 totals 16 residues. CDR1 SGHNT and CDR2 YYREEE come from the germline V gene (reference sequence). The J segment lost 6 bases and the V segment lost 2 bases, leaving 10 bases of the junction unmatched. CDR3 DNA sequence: TGTGCCAGCAGCTTAGGCGGGGGGCGAGGATTCAATGAGCAGTTCTTC. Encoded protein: CASSLGGGRGFNEQFF.

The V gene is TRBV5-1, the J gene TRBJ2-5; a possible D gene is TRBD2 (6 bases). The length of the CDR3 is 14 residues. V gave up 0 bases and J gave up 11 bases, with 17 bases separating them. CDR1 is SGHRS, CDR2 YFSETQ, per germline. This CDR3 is CASSLGTGSGEQYF. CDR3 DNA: TGCGCCAGCAGCTTGGGGACCGGGAGTGGGGAGCAGTACTTC. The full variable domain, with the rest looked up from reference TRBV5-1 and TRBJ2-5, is KAGVTQTPRYLIKTRGQQVTLSCSPISGHRSVSWYQQTPGQGLQFLFEYFSETQRNKGNFPGRFSGRQFSNSRSEMNVSTLELGDSALYLCASSLGTGSGEQYFGPGTRLLVL.

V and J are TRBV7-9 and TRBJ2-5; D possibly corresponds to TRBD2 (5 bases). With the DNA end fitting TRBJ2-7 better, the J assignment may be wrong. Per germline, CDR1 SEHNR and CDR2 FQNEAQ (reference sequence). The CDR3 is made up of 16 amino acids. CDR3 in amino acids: CASSSPASTRPHEQYF. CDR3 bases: TGTGCCAGCAGCTCCCCCGCTAGCACCCGCCCACACGAGCAGTACTTC.

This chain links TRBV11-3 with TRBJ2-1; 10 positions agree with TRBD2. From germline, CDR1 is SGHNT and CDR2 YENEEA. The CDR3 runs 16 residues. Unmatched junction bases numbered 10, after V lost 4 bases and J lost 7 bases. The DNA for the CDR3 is TGTGCCAGCAGCTCCGTAACCCTAGCGGGAGTAAATGAGCAGTTCTTC. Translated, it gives CASSSVTLAGVNEQFF.

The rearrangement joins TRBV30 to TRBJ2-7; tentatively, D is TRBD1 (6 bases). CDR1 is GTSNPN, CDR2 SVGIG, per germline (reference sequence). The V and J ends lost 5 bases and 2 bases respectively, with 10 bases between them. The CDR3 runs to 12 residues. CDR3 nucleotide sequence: TGTGCCTGGGCCGACAGGCCCTACGAGCAGTACTTC. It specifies CAWADRPYEQYF. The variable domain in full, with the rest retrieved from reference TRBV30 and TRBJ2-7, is SQTIHQWPATLVQPVGSPLSLECTVEGTSNPNLYWYRQAAGRGLQLLFYSVGIGQISSEVPQNLSASRPQDRQFILSSKKLLLSDSGFYLCAWADRPYEQYFGPGTRLTVT.

The CDR3 DNA reads as TGTGCCAGCAGTGAAAGGAGGGAATATGGCTACACCTTC. This encodes CASSERREYGYTF. The chain couples TRBV6-1 to TRBJ1-2; D uncertain. Germline V gene sequence: CDR1 MNHNS, CDR2 SASEGT. Trimming stripped 2 bases from V and 5 bases from J, with 9 bases between. The CDR3 is made up of 13 amino acids.

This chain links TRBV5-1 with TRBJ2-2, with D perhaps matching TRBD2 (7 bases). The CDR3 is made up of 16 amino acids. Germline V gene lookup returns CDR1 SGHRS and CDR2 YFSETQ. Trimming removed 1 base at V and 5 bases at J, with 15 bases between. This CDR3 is CASSLITGRGTGELFF. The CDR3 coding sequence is TGCGCCAGCAGCTTGATAACAGGGAGGGGAACCGGGGAGCTGTTTTTT.

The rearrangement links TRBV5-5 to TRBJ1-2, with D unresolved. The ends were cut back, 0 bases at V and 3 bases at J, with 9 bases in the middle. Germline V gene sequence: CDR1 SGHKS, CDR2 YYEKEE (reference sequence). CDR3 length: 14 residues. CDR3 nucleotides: TGTGCCAGCAGCTTGGATCTTCAGTACTATGGCTACACCTTC. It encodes CASSLDLQYYGYTF.

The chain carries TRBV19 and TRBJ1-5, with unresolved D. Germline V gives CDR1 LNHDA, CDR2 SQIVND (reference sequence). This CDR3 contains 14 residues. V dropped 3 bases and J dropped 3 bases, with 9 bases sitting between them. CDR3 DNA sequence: TGTGCCAGTAGTATTAGCTTAGACAATCAGCCCCAGCATTTT. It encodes CASSISLDNQPQHF.

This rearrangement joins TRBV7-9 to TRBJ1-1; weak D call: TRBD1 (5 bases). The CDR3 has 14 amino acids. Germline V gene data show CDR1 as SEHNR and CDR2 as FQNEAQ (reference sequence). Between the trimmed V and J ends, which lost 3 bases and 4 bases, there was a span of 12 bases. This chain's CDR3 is CASSFGGLSTEAFF. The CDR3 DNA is TGTGCCAGCAGCTTCGGGGGGTTGAGCACTGAAGCTTTCTTT.

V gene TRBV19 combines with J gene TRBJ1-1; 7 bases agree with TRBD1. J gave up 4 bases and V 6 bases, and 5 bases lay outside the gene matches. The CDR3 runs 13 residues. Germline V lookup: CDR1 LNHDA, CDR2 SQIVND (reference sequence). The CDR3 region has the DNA TGTGCCAGTAGAGACAGGGTAGGCACTGAAGCTTTCTTT. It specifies CASRDRVGTEAFF.

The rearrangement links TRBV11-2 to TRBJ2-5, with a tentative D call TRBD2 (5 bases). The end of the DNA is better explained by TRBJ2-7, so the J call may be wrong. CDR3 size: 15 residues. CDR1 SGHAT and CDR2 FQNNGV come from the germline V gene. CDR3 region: CASSPRALQGSEQYF. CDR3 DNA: TGTGCCAGCAGCCCCCGGGCCCTACAAGGGAGCGAGCAGTACTTC.

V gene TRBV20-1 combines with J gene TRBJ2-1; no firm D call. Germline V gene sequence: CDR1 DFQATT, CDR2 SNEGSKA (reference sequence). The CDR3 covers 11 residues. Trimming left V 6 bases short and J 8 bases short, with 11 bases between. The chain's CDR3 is CSASTRDEQFF. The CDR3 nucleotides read TGCAGTGCCTCAACCCGCGATGAGCAGTTCTTC.

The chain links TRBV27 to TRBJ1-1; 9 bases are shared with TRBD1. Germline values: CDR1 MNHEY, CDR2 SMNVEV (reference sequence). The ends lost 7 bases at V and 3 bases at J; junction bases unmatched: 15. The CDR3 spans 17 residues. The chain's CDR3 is CASISTRDRVWDTEAFF. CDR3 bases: TGTGCCAGCATCTCAACCCGGGACAGGGTATGGGACACTGAAGCTTTCTTT.

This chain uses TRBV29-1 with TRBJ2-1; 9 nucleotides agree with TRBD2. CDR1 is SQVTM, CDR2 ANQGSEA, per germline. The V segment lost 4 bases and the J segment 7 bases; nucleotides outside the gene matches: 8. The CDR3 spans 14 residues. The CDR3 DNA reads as TGCAGCGTTGTAAGGCGGGAGGGGAGAAATGAGCAGTTCTTC. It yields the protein CSVVRREGRNEQFF.

The CDR3 region has the DNA TGTGCCAGCAGTCCGGGACAGGGGAGGACCGGGGAGCTGTTTTTT. This gives the protein CASSPGQGRTGELFF. This chain joins TRBV28 and TRBJ2-2, with TRBD1 matching over 10 bases. The V and J ends lost 5 bases and 5 bases, in that order; junction bases with no gene match: 5. CDR1 is MDHEN and CDR2 is SYDVKM in the germline V gene. The CDR3 length is 15 residues.

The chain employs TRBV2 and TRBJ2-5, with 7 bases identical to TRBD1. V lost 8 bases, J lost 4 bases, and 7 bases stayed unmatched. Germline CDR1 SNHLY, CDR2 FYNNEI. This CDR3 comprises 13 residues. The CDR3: CASHGRTGETQYF. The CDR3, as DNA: TGTGCCAGCCACGGTCGGACAGGAGAGACCCAGTACTTC.

CDR3 sequence (DNA): TGTGCCAGCAGTCTACCGGGACAGGGGGCCTCCCTAGGAAACACCATATATTTT. This codes for CASSLPGQGASLGNTIYF. V is TRBV28 and J is TRBJ1-3, with 12 bases identical to TRBD1. The V segment lost 5 bases and the J segment 4 bases; nucleotides outside the gene matches: 12. The CDR3 runs to 18 residues. Germline V lookup: CDR1 MDHEN, CDR2 SYDVKM. The entire variable domain, with the rest obtained from reference TRBV28 and TRBJ1-3, is as follows: DVKVTQSSRYLVKRTGEKVFLECVQDMDHENMFWYRQDPGLGLRLIYFSYDVKMKEKGDIPEGYSVSREKKERFSLILESASTNQTSMYLCASSLPGQGASLGNTIYFGEGSWLTVV.

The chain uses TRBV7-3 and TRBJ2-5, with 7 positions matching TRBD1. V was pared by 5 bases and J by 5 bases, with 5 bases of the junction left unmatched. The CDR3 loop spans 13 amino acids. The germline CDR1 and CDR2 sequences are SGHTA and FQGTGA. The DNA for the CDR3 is TGTGCCAGCAGCGTCACAGGGGACGAGACCCAGTACTTC. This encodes CASSVTGDETQYF. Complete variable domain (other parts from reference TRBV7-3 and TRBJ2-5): GAGVSQTPSNKVTEKGKYVELRCDPISGHTALYWYRQSLGQGPEFLIYFQGTGAADDSGLPNDRFFAVRPEGSVSTLKIQRTERGDSAVYLCASSVTGDETQYFGPGTRLLVL.

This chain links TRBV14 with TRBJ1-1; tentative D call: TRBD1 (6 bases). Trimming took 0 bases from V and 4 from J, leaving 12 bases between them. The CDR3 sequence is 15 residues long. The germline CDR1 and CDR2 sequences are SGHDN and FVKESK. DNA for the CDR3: TGTGCCAGCAGCCAAGAACATACAGGGCTCACTGAAGCTTTCTTT. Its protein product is CASSQEHTGLTEAFF. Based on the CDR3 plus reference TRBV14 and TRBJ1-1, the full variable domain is EAGVTQFPSHSVIEKGQTVTLRCDPISGHDNLYWYRRVMGKEIKFLLHFVKESKQDESGMPNNRFLAERTGGTYSTLKVQPAELEDSGVYFCASSQEHTGLTEAFFGQGTRLTVV.

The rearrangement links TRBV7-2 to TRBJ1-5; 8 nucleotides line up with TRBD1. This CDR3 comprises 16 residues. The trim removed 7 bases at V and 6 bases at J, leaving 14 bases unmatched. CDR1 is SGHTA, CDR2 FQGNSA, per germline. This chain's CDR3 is CASTSPEQGASQPQHF. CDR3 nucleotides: TGTGCCAGCACCTCTCCTGAGCAGGGGGCAAGTCAGCCCCAGCATTTT.

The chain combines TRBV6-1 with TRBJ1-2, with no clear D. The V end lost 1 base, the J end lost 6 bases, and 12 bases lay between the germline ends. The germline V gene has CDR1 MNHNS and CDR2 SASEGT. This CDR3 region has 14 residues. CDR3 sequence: CASSEGQSGNGYTF. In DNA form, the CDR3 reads TGTGCCAGCAGTGAAGGGCAGTCCGGGAATGGCTACACCTTC.

CDR3 residues: CASRGTSGTVPYNEQFF. CDR3 DNA sequence: TGTGCCAGCCGCGGGACTAGCGGGACCGTTCCCTACAATGAGCAGTTCTTC. The chain recombines TRBV28 with TRBJ2-1; TRBD2 matches at 13 bases. V was clipped by 8 bases and J by 2 bases; unmatched bases: 9. The CDR3 has 17 amino acids. Germline V CDR1 and CDR2: MDHEN, SYDVKM.